The count of the clone carrying this T cell receptor (beta chain) is one. The data belong to a study of blood T cell repertoires in COVID-19. For the study at large: The United States, Italy and Spain provided the acute and convalescent COVID-19 samples. In each case, the material was cDNA or gDNA derived from T cells, B-cell-depleted T cells, or PBMCs.

Original data processing: By means of reference gene primer amplification, nucleated cell counts were estimated. Sequenced by immunoSEQ multiplex PCR; TCRdb stores in-frame clones only, minus some. The V and J calls and the clone size are those of that table, but D and trimming were determined from the DNA. The data show under 250,000 clones, around 89% seen once. The source of this sequence is a woman between 35 and 50 years old with acute or convalescent COVID-19. Sequences were obtained from peripheral blood.

CDR3 amino acids: CASSSYRDRGIDTQYF. The CDR3 bases are TGCGCCAGCAGCTCCTACCGGGACAGGGGAATTGATACGCAGTATTTT. The chain combines TRBV5-1 with TRBJ2-3, with 10 bases that match TRBD1. This CDR3 is 16 amino acids long. Germline values: CDR1 SGHRS, CDR2 YFSETQ. V gave up 3 bases and J gave up 6 bases; unmatched junction bases: 10.